Described below is a single T cell receptor (beta chain) sequence and its context. Its antigen is not known. These data belong to a study of T cell responses to AZD1222 COVID-19 vaccine. Sequencing was performed with immunoSEQ multiplex PCR; in TCRdb, only in-frame clones are kept and a portion is missing. In the table there are about 190,000 clones, about 92% of which are singletons. Broader study findings: There were mostly white British donors and more females than males, and clonal diversity was possibly underestimated. Of the AZD1222 recipients, only 5 to 7 were seropositive at baseline. Once two AZD1222 doses were given, Spike-specific TCR breadth and depth went up.

Germline lookup yields CDR1 SGHDT and CDR2 YYEEEE. V was clipped by 3 bases and J by 1 base, with 10 bases between them. This CDR3 contains 14 residues. V gene TRBV5-6 combines with J gene TRBJ1-2, with TRBD1 as a possible D gene (5 bases). Sequencing used peripheral blood, obtained on day 0 of AZD1222 vaccination. This TCR was sampled from an adult in good health. Here the CDR3 DNA reads TGTGCCAGCAGCTGGGGGTATTATAACTATGGCTACACCTTC. Its translation is CASSWGYYNYGYTF.